This TCR beta chain is drawn from a study of molecular identifiers for immune sequencing clone quantification. TCRdb used MiXCR to reprocess the PCR reads, holding one entry per CDR3 protein. This sample has approximately 320,000 distinct CDR3 sequences, with roughly a quarter found just once. Trimming removed 4 bases at V and 0 bases at J, with 17 bases between. Per the germline V gene, CDR1 is SGHRS and CDR2 is YFSETQ. The CDR3 covers 17 residues. At least ten counts were recorded for this clonotype. The sequenced material came from naive CD8+ T cells from blood, with Jurkat cell RNA spiked in. Subset noted: FACS-sorted CD8+CD4-CCR7+CD45RA+ naive T cells. The origin of this receptor is a human donor in good health. Some libraries in this study had Jurkat cell RNA spiked in. The rearrangement links TRBV5-1 to TRBJ2-1; no clear D gene. The DNA of the CDR3 is TGCGCCAGCAGCGCGTCGCAGGCACTTAGCTCCTACAATGAGCAGTTCTTC. Its translation is CASSASQALSSYNEQFF.